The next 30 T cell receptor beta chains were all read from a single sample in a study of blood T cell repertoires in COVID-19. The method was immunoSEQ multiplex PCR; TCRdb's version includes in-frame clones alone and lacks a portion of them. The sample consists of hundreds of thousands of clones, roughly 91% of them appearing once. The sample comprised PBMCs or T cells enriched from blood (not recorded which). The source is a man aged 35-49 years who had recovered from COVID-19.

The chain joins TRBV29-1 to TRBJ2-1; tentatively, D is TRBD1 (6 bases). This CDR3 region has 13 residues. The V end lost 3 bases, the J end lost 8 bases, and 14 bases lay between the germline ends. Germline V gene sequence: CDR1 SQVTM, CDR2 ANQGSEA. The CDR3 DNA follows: TGCAGCGTTGATCTCCTTGGGGGCGATGAGCAGTTCTTC. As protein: CSVDLLGGDEQFF.

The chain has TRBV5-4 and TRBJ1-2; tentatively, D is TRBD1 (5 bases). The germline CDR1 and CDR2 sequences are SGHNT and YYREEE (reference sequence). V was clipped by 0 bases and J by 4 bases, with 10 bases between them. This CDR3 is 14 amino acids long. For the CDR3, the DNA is TGTGCCAGCAGCTTGGAGGGGTTACGCTATGGCTACACCTTC. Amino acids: CASSLEGLRYGYTF.

The CDR3 is CATSGSGTYGYTF. In DNA form, the CDR3 reads TGTGCCACCAGTGGGTCAGGTACCTATGGCTACACCTTC. This chain links TRBV24-1 with TRBJ1-2; D gene ambiguous. The CDR3 runs to 13 residues. Trimming cost V 5 bases and J 4 bases, with 10 bases left between them. Germline loops: CDR1 KGHDR, CDR2 SFDVKD.

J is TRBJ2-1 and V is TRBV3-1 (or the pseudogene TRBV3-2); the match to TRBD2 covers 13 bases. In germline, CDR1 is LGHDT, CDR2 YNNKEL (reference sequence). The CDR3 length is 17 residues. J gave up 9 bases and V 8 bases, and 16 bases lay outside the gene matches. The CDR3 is CASHKSGLAGIDGEQFF. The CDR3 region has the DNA TGTGCCAGCCATAAATCGGGACTAGCGGGAATCGACGGTGAGCAGTTCTTC.

Here the CDR3 reads CASSTTVGLATNNEQFF. The DNA for the CDR3 is TGCGCCAGCAGCACCACTGTGGGACTAGCGACAAACAATGAGCAGTTCTTC. The chain joins TRBV5-1 to TRBJ2-1, with TRBD2 matching 10 bases. The germline CDR1 and CDR2 sequences are SGHRS and YFSETQ. V shed 4 bases and J 5 bases; nucleotides not matched to a gene: 12. The CDR3 is 17 amino acids.

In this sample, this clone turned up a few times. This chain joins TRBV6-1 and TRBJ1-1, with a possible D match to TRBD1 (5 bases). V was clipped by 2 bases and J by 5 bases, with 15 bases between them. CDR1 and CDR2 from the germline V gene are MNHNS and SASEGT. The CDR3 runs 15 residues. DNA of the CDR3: TGTGCCAGCAGTGAAATGCGGGGGAGGGGAACTGAAGCTTTCTTT. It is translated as CASSEMRGRGTEAFF.

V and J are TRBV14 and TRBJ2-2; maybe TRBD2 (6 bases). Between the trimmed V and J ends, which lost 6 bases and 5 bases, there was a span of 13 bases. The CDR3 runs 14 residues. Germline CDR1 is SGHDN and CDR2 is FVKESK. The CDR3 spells CASRGTVWTGELFF. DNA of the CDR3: TGTGCCAGCAGGGGGACTGTCTGGACCGGGGAGCTGTTTTTT.

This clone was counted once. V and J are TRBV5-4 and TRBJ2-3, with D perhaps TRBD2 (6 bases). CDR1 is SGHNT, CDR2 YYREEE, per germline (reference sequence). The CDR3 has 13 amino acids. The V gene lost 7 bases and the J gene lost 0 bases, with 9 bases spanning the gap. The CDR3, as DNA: TGTGCCAGCGGAGGGCGGAGCACAGATACGCAGTATTTT. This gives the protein CASGGRSTDTQYF.

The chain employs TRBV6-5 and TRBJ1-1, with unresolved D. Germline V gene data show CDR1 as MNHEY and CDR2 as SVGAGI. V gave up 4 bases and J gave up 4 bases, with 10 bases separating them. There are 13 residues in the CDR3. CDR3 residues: CASSFGSGTEAFF. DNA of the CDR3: TGTGCCAGCAGTTTTGGGTCGGGCACTGAAGCTTTCTTT.

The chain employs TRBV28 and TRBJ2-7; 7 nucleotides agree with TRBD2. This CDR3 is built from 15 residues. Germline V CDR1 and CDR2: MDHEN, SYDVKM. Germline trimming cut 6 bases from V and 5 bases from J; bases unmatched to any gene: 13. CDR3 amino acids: CASRGGEAISDEQYF. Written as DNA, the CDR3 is TGTGCCAGCAGGGGGGGGGAGGCCATTTCTGACGAGCAGTACTTC.

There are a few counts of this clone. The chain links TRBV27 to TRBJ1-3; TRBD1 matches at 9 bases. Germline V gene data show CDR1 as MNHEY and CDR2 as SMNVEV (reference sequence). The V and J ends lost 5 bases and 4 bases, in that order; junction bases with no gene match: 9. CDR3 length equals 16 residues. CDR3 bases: TGTGCCAGCAGTCGCGGACAGGGGTACCCCGGAAACACCATATATTTT. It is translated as CASSRGQGYPGNTIYF.

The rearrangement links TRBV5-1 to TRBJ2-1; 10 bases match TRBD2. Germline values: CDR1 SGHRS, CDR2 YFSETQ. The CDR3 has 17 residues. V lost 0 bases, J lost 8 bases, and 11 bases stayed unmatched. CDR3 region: CASSLGLAGGLVDEQFF. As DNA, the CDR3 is TGCGCCAGCAGCTTGGGGTTAGCGGGAGGACTGGTCGATGAGCAGTTCTTC.

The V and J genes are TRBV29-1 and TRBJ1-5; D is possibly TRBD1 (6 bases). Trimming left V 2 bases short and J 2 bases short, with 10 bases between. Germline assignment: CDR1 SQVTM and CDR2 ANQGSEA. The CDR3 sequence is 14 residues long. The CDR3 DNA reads TGCAGCGTTGAAATAGGGGGACGCAATCAGCCCCAGCATTTT. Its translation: CSVEIGGRNQPQHF.

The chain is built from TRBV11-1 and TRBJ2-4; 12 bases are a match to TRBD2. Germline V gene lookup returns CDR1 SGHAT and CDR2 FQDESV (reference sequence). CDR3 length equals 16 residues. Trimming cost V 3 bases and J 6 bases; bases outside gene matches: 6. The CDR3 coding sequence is TGTGCCAGCAGCTTGCGACTAGCGGGAGCGGGAAACATTCAGTACTTC. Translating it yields CASSLRLAGAGNIQYF.

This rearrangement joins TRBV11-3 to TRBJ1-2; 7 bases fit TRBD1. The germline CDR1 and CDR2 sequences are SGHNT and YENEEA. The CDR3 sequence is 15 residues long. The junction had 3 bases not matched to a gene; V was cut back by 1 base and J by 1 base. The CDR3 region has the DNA TGTGCCAGCAGCTTAGGTGGACAGGATAACTATGGCTACACCTTC. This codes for CASSLGGQDNYGYTF.

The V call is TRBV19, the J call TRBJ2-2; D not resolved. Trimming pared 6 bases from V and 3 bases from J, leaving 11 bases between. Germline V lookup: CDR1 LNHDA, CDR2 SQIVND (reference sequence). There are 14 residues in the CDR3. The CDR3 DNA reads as TGTGCCAGTAGCCTTACAGTGGACACCGGGGAGCTGTTTTTT. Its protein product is CASSLTVDTGELFF.

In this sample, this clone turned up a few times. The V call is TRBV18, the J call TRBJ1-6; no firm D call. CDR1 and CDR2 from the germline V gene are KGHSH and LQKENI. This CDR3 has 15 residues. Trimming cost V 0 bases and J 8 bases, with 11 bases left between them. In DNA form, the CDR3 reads TGTGCCAGCTCACCACCAGCGGGGAGACATTCACCCCTCCACTTT. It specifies CASSPPAGRHSPLHF.

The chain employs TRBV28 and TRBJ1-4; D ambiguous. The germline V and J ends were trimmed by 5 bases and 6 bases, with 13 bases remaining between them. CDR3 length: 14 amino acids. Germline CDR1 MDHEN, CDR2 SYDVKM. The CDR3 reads CASSLRSGHEKLFF. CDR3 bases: TGTGCCAGCAGTCTTAGATCGGGTCATGAAAAACTGTTTTTT.

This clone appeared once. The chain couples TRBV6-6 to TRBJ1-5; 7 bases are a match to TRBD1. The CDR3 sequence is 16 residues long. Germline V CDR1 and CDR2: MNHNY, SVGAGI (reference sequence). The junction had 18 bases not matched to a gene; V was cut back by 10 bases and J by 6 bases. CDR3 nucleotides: TGTGCCACCAGGAATCCCGACAGGGTTCAATCTCAGCCCCAGCATTTT. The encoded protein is CATRNPDRVQSQPQHF.

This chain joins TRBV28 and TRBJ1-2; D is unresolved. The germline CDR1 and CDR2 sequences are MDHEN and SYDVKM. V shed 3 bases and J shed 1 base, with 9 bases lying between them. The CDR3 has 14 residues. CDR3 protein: CASSFDILNYGYTF. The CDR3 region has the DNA TGTGCCAGCAGTTTTGACATTCTTAACTATGGCTACACCTTC.

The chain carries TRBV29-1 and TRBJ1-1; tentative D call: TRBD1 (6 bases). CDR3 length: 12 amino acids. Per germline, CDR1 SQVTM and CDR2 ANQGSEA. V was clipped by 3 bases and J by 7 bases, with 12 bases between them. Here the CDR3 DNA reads TGCAGCGTTGATCCCGGGGGGCTTGAAGCTTTCTTT. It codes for CSVDPGGLEAFF.

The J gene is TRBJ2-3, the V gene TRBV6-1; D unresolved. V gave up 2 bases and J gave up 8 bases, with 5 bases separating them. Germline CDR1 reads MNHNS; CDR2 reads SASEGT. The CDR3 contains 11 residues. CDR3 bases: TGTGCCAGCAGTGAAAGGAGTACGCAGTATTTT. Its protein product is CASSERSTQYF.

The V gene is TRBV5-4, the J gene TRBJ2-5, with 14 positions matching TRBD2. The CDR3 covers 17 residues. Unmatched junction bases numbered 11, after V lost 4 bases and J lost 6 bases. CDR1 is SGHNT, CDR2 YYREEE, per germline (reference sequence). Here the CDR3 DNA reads TGTGCCAGCAGCCCGAGATCGACTAGCGGGGGGGCGAAGACCCAGTACTTC. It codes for CASSPRSTSGGAKTQYF.

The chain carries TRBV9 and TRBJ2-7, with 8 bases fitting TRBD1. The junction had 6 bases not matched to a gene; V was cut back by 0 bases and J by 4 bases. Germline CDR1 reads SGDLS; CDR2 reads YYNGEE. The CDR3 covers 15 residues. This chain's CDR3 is CASSVEAGGVYEQYF. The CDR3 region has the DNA TGTGCCAGCAGCGTAGAGGCAGGGGGCGTTTACGAGCAGTACTTC.

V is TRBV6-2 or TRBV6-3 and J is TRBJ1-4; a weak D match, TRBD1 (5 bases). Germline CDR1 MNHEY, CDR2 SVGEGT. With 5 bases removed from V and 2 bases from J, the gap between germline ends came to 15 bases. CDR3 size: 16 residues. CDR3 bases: TGTGCCAGCAGTGATCGTCAGGGTCGGACTAATGAAAAACTGTTTTTT. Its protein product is CASSDRQGRTNEKLFF.

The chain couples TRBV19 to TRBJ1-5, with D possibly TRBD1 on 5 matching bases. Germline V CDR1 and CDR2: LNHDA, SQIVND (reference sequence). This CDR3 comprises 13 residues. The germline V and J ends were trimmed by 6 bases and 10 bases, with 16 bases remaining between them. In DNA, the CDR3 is TGTGCCAGTAGGGCGGGGGGATTCAATCCCCAGCATTTT. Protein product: CASRAGGFNPQHF.

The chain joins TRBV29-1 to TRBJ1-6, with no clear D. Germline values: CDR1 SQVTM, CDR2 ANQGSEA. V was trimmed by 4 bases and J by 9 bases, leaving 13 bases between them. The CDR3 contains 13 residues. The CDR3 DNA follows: TGCAGCGTTGGGGAGGGATCTTCTTCACCCCTCCACTTT. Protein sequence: CSVGEGSSSPLHF. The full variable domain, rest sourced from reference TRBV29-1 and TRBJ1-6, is SAVISQKPSRDICQRGTSLTIQCQVDSQVTMMFWYRQQPGQSLTLIATANQGSEATYESGFVIDKFPISRPNLTFSTLTVSNMSPEDSSIYLCSVGEGSSSPLHFGNGTRLTVT.

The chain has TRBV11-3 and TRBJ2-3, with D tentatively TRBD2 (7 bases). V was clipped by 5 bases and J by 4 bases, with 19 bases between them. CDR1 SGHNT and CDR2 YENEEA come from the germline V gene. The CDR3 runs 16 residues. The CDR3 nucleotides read TGTGCCAGCAGCACAAACACTGGCGGGGGCCCAGATACGCAGTATTTT. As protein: CASSTNTGGGPDTQYF.

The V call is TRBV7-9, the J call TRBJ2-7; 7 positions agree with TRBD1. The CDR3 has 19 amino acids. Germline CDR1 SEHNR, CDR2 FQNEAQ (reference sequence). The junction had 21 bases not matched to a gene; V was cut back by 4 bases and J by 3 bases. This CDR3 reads CASSSRGGERAYYNYEQYF. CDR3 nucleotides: TGTGCCAGCAGCTCAAGAGGGGGCGAACGGGCCTATTATAACTACGAGCAGTACTTC.

The CDR3 bases are TGTGCCTGGGGGGATAGGGGTTCACCCCTCCACTTT. It codes for CAWGDRGSPLHF. This chain links TRBV30 with TRBJ1-6; TRBD1 is a possible D gene (5 bases). Trimming removed 5 bases at V and 9 bases at J, with 11 bases between. Germline assignment: CDR1 GTSNPN and CDR2 SVGIG (reference sequence). The CDR3 has 12 residues.